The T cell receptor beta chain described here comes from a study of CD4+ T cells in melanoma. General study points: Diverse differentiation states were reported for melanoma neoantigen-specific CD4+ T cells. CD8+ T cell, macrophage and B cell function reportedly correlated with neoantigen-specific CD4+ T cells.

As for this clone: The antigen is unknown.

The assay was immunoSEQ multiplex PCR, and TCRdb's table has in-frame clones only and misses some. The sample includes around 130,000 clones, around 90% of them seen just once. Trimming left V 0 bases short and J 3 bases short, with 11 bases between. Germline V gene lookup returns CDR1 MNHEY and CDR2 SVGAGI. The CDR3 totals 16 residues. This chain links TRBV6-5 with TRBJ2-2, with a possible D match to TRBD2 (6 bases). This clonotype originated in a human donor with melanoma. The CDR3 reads CASSYSLGGDTGELFF. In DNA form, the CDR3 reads TGTGCCAGCAGTTACTCTCTCGGGGGTGACACCGGGGAGCTGTTTTTT.